This TCR beta chain was captured by sequencing in a study of T cell changes during pregnancy in multiple sclerosis. The V segment lost 2 bases and the J segment 0 bases; nucleotides outside the gene matches: 5. Per germline, CDR1 SQVTM and CDR2 ANQGSEA. The CDR3 extends over 16 amino acids. Repertoires were generated with immunoSEQ multiplex PCR, while TCRdb's copy carries only in-frame clones and drops some. The data contain 50,000 to 70,000 clones, 91% of them singletons. The source is a female donor in good health, enrolled as a control in a pregnancy study. The sequenced sample was peripheral blood, obtained in the third trimester of pregnancy. The chain carries TRBV29-1 and TRBJ2-4; 9 bases match TRBD1. In DNA, the CDR3 is TGCAGCGTTGAAACCGGGACAGGGCTAGCCAAAAACATTCAGTACTTC. Amino acids: CSVETGTGLAKNIQYF.